Presented here are 2 T cell receptor beta chains from one specimen sequenced in a study of blood T cell repertoires in COVID-19. Clones were sequenced by immunoSEQ multiplex PCR, and TCRdb holds only the in-frame ones, with some missing. Here the sample spans approximately 240,000 clones, around 89% being singletons. What was sequenced was PBMCs or T cells enriched from blood (not recorded which). These receptor sequences come from a young woman in a cohort exposed to, infected with or recovered from COVID-19 (not recorded which).

Only one count was recorded for this clone. J is TRBJ1-5 and V is TRBV5-8, with 7 positions matching TRBD1. Germline CDR1 is SGHTS and CDR2 is YDEGEE. The junction had 8 bases not matched to a gene; V was cut back by 2 bases and J by 0 bases. The CDR3 is made up of 17 amino acids. The CDR3 loop reads CASSLLRDSASNQPQHF. In nucleotides, the CDR3 is TGTGCCAGCAGCTTATTAAGGGACAGCGCTAGCAATCAGCCCCAGCATTTT.

This chain joins TRBV19 and TRBJ2-3, with D possibly matching TRBD2 (6 bases). This CDR3 is 16 amino acids long. Trimming stripped 7 bases from V and 6 bases from J, with 23 bases between. Germline V gene data show CDR1 as LNHDA and CDR2 as SQIVND (reference sequence). CDR3 nucleotide sequence: TGTGCCAGTACCCCGAGGGACTTCGGGGCCACGGATACGCAGTATTTT. Its translation: CASTPRDFGATDTQYF. The whole variable domain, filled in from reference TRBV19 and TRBJ2-3, reads DGGITQSPKYLFRKEGQNVTLSCEQNLNHDAMYWYRQDPGQGLRLIYYSQIVNDFQKGDIAEGYSVSREKKESFPLTVTSAQKNPTAFYLCASTPRDFGATDTQYFGPGTRLTVL.